Listed here are 12 T cell receptor beta chains from one sample, sequenced in a study of graft-versus-host responses after intestinal transplantation. Using immunoSEQ multiplex PCR, the repertoire was profiled, and TCRdb retains in-frame clones only, with some absent. The sample has about 97,000 clones, approximately 90% seen once. Source: PBMCs, taken about 450 days after intestinal transplant. These receptors originate from a human patient who received an intestinal transplant, so some T cells may come from the graft donor.

This sequence joins TRBV7-3 and TRBJ2-3; D unresolved. The V end lost 5 bases, the J end lost 5 bases, and 11 bases lay between the germline ends. CDR1 is SGHTA, CDR2 FQGTGA, per germline. This CDR3 region has 13 residues. This chain's CDR3 is CASSPDRLDTQYF. As DNA, the CDR3 is TGTGCCAGCAGCCCCGACCGGCTAGATACGCAGTATTTT. Full variable domain (remainder filled in from reference TRBV7-3 and TRBJ2-3): GAGVSQTPSNKVTEKGKYVELRCDPISGHTALYWYRQSLGQGPEFLIYFQGTGAADDSGLPNDRFFAVRPEGSVSTLKIQRTERGDSAVYLCASSPDRLDTQYFGPGTRLTVL.

This chain joins TRBV7-9 and TRBJ2-1; D might be TRBD1 or TRBD2, each matching 5 bases. The CDR3 runs 13 residues. Per germline, CDR1 SEHNR and CDR2 FQNEAQ (reference sequence). Trimming removed 11 bases from V and 2 bases from J, with 13 bases in between. CDR3 sequence: CASRMGAYNEQFF. In nucleotides, the CDR3 is TGTGCCTCGCGGATGGGGGCCTACAATGAGCAGTTCTTC.

The rearrangement joins TRBV5-5 to TRBJ1-2; the D is unclear. The CDR3 is made up of 14 amino acids. The germline V and J ends were trimmed by 1 base and 4 bases, with 11 bases remaining between them. Germline-derived CDR1 and CDR2 are SGHKS and YYEKEE (reference sequence). The CDR3 DNA reads as TGTGCCAGCAGCTTGTTCGCAGAGACCTATGGCTACACCTTC. It codes for CASSLFAETYGYTF.

The chain recombines TRBV13 with TRBJ2-5, with D possibly being TRBD2 (5 bases). The CDR3 sequence is 13 residues long. The V end was cut by 5 bases, the J end by 5 bases, with 12 bases between. Germline-derived CDR1 and CDR2 are PRHDT and FYEKMQ (reference sequence). CDR3 DNA: TGTGCCAGCAGCGTAGAAGCGGAGGAGACCCAGTACTTC. It codes for CASSVEAEETQYF.

The V gene is TRBV27, the J gene TRBJ2-7, with D unclear. The V gene's germline CDR1 is MNHEY and CDR2 SMNVEV (reference sequence). This CDR3 has 12 amino acids. The germline V and J ends were trimmed by 6 bases and 4 bases, with 10 bases remaining between them. In DNA form, the CDR3 reads TGTGCCAGCAGGGCCCTCGGGTACGAGCAGTACTTC. It translates to CASRALGYEQYF.

The V and J genes are TRBV28 and TRBJ1-2, with TRBD1 as a possible D gene (5 bases). Germline V gene lookup returns CDR1 MDHEN and CDR2 SYDVKM. The CDR3 spans 13 residues. Between the trimmed V and J ends, which lost 4 bases and 8 bases, there was a span of 14 bases. CDR3 nucleotides: TGTGCCAGCAGTTCCCAGGGATTCGGGGGCTACACCTTC. It is translated as CASSSQGFGGYTF.

This rearrangement joins TRBV19 to TRBJ2-5; D call uncertain. The CDR3 is 13 residues long. The V and J ends lost 1 base and 5 bases respectively, with 8 bases between them. The germline gives CDR1 LNHDA, CDR2 SQIVND (reference sequence). The CDR3 reads CASSIADWETQYF. CDR3 nucleotide sequence: TGTGCCAGTAGTATAGCTGATTGGGAGACCCAGTACTTC. The full variable domain, its missing parts supplied by reference TRBV19 and TRBJ2-5, is DGGITQSPKYLFRKEGQNVTLSCEQNLNHDAMYWYRQDPGQGLRLIYYSQIVNDFQKGDIAEGYSVSREKKESFPLTVTSAQKNPTAFYLCASSIADWETQYFGPGTRLLVL.

This clone appeared a single time. The chain employs TRBV11-3 and TRBJ2-1; TRBD1 matches 8 bases. Germline trimming cut 5 bases from V and 7 bases from J; bases unmatched to any gene: 16. Germline-derived CDR1 and CDR2 are SGHNT and YENEEA. CDR3 length equals 17 residues. CDR3 sequence reads: CASSPTGTGRGCNEQFF. CDR3 in DNA: TGTGCCAGCAGCCCTACCGGGACAGGTAGGGGGTGTAATGAGCAGTTCTTC.

The table lists this clone with a few counts. The gene calls are TRBV6-5 and TRBJ1-4; D is unresolved. The germline gives CDR1 MNHEY, CDR2 SVGAGI. The CDR3 has 14 residues. V was trimmed by 8 bases and J by 4 bases, leaving 14 bases between them. CDR3 DNA sequence: TGTGCCAGCGGTTCGGTTTTCCTTAATGAAAAACTGTTTTTT. It encodes CASGSVFLNEKLFF.

Details on this clone: A junction end diverges from the germline sequence, so it may reflect a read error. The chain joins TRBV4-1 to TRBJ2-3; TRBD1 agrees at 7 bases. The CDR3 length is 14 residues. Germline V lookup: CDR1 MGHRA, CDR2 YSYEKL. In nucleotides, the CDR3 is TGCGCCAGCAGCCAAACAGGGGCGACAGGTACGCAGTATTTT. The encoded protein is CASSQTGATGTQYF.

This sequence joins TRBV7-9 and TRBJ1-2; 7 nucleotides align to TRBD1. Unmatched junction bases numbered 10, after V lost 6 bases and J lost 3 bases. The CDR3 spans 15 residues. Germline V gives CDR1 SEHNR, CDR2 FQNEAQ (reference sequence). The CDR3 spells CASSYITGADYGYTF. The CDR3 DNA reads TGTGCCAGCAGTTATATCACAGGGGCGGACTATGGCTACACCTTC.

The rearrangement joins TRBV5-1 to TRBJ2-1, with D uncertain. This CDR3 has 12 residues. Germline loops: CDR1 SGHRS, CDR2 YFSETQ. V shed 4 bases and J shed 9 bases, with 11 bases lying between them. This CDR3 reads CASSPGRSEQFF. In nucleotides, the CDR3 is TGCGCCAGCAGCCCCGGACGGTCTGAGCAGTTCTTC. Drawing the rest from reference TRBV5-1 and TRBJ2-1, the complete variable domain is KAGVTQTPRYLIKTRGQQVTLSCSPISGHRSVSWYQQTPGQGLQFLFEYFSETQRNKGNFPGRFSGRQFSNSRSEMNVSTLELGDSALYLCASSPGRSEQFFGPGTRLTVL.